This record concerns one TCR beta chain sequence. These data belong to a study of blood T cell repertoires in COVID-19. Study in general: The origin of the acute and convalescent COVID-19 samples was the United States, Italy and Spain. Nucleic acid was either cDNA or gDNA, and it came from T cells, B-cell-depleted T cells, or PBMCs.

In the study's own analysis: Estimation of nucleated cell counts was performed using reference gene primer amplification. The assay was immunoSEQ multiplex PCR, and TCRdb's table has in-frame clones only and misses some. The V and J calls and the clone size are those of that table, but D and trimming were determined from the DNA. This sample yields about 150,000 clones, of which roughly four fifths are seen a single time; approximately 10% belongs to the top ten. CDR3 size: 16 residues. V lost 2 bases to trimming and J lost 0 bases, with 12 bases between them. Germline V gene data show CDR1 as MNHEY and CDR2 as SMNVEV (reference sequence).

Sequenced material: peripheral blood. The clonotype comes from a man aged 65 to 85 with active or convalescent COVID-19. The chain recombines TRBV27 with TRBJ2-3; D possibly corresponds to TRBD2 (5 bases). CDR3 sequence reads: CASSLARLASTDTQYF. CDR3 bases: TGTGCCAGCAGTTTAGCGCGCCTAGCTAGCACAGATACGCAGTATTTT.